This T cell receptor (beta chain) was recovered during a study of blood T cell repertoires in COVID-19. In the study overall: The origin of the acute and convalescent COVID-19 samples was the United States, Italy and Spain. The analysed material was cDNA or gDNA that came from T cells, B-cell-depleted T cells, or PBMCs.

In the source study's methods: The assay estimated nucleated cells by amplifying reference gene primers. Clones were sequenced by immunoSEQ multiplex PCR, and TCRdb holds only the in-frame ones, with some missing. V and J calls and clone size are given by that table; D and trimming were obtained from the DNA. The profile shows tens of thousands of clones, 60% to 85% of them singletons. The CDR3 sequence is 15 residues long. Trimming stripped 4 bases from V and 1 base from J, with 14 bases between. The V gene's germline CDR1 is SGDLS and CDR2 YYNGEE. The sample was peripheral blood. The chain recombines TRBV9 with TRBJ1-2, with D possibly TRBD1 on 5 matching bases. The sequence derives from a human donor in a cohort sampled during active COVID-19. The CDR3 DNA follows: TGTGCCAGCAGCTCCCTCGGGGGGGGTAACTATGGCTACACCTTC. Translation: CASSSLGGGNYGYTF.